The TCR beta chain described here comes from a study of T cells after posttransplantation cyclophosphamide. General study results and limits: Recipient CMV seropositivity and CMV reactivation strongly tracked TRB clonality. Later post-transplant blood repertoires were often dominated by donor CD8+ memory clones. Tissue-infiltrating T cells from skin or gut overlapped little with blood T cells.

Profiling relied on immunoSEQ multiplex PCR, and the TCRdb table lists in-frame clones only, not all of them. The data hold 50,000 to 55,000 clones, with around 84% observed a single time. The CDR3 covers 13 residues. V was cut by 5 bases and J by 2 bases, with 7 bases left in between. The germline CDR1 and CDR2 sequences are SGHTA and FQGNSA. As for this clone: Its matching antigen is unknown.

J is TRBJ1-5 and V is TRBV7-2; D is undetermined. The origin of this receptor is a man under 40 with a blood cancer, CMV-positive, and with a related stem cell donor. Material for sequencing was PBMCs. The CDR3 sequence: CASSPQGNQPQHF. The CDR3 DNA sequence: TGTGCCAGCAGCCCCCAGGGCAATCAGCCCCAGCATTTT.